This entry is about one TCR beta chain. Its cognate antigen has yet to be identified. Base qualities are missing; no much larger clone stands one base away. CDR1 and CDR2, per the germline V gene, are MNHEY and SVGAGI. The CDR3 spans 15 residues, from the cysteine through the phenylalanine. Here the CDR3 DNA is all that survives: 45 bases in frame from base 1. V is cut by 0 bases and J by 6 bases, and the space between the germline ends is 15 bases. TCRbeta CDR3 regions were sequenced with the immunoSEQ Assay. After extraction, genomic DNA underwent amplification by bias-controlled multiplex PCR, followed by high-throughput sequencing. The paper's processing steps were these. To quantify the absolute abundance of every unique TCRbeta CDR3 region, sequences were collapsed and filtered. T cell fraction was estimated by normalizing TCRbeta template counts to usable DNA, with usable DNA measured through amplification of reference genes found in all nucleated cells. Repertoire TCRs were annotated as SARS-CoV-2-specific by exact matching of V gene, CDR3 amino acid sequence and J gene to a known reactive TCR set. The reference SARS-CoV-2 TCR set was derived from MIRA and filtered for enrichment in COVID-19-positive ImmuneCODE repertoires, a step that removed public or cross-reactive TCRs. Drawing on the MIRA antigens, annotated TCRs were analysed further at the level of specific ORF or position within ORF. Breadth was defined as annotated unique rearrangements over total unique productive rearrangements; depth was the summed frequency of those rearrangements. Two-sided Wilcoxon rank-sum tests were used to compare TCR breadth between groups. TCRdb holds this immuneACCESS table with in-frame rearrangements only. Some clones are missing; in checked studies, unresolved V genes explain under half, and the rest has no known cause. The V and J calls and clone size come from that table; D and trimming were worked out from the DNA. The sample includes 300,000 to 500,000 clones, with about nine tenths observed a single time. Around 3.4% of the sample is held by the ten biggest clonotypes.

This entry comes from a study of Ad26.COV2.S vaccination and SARS-CoV-2 variants (dated by TCRdb to about 2021). With regard to the full study: Vaccine-arm donors came from COV1001, a multicentre, randomized, double-blind, placebo-controlled phase I-IIa trial of Ad26.COV2.S in healthy adults. The specificity and breadth of SARS-CoV-2-reactive T cell receptors after Ad26.COV2.S vaccination were assessed by TCRbeta repertoire sequencing. Participants in the trial were split at random into five groups of five each, receiving low-dose or high-dose Ad26.COV2.S once or twice, or else placebo on both occasions. Investigators remained blinded to trial group allocation during experiments and outcome assessment. Dosing of Ad26.COV2.S was intramuscular, at either 5x10^10 or 1x10^11 viral particles, delivered as one shot or as two shots spaced 56 days apart. The TCR-sequenced set comprised around 30 samples: approximately 20 Ad26.COV2.S vaccine recipients, 5 placebo recipients and 8 SARS-CoV-2 convalescent individuals.

General findings and caveats noted by the study authors: Comparable non-spike TCR breadth was observed between vaccine and placebo recipients, consistent with only spike being contained in the vaccine. Ad26.COV2.S recipients had higher spike-specific TCR breadth than placebo recipients (P = 0.0014). Substantial breadth of spike-specific CD8+ and CD4+ T cell responses was reported after vaccination. Comparing responses between vaccine doses or regimens was not something the study was powered to do. The authors noted that total T cell responses may have been underestimated by the TCR breadth and depth analyses.

The sample's treatment or condition label, decoded: 19 received Ad26.COV2.S at low or high dose, single or two shots; roughly five received placebo; per-sample allocation not given. Repertoires of vaccine and placebo recipients were sequenced from samples collected on day 63 after the first injection. In Cohort 1b, around 25 adults aged 18-55 years were enrolled at a single site in Boston, USA, between 29 July and 7 August 2020. Ad26.COV2.S was a replication-incompetent adenovirus type 26 vector expressing a prefusion-stabilized SARS-CoV-2 spike protein from the original Wuhan strain. The sequencing used peripheral blood, collected in a trial of Ad26.COV2.S vaccine versus placebo. The V gene is TRBV6-5 and the J gene is TRBJ2-7; the D gene lacks a confident call. The source of this sequence is a person between 18 and 65 years old who received the Ad26.COV2.S COVID-19 vaccine or a placebo. Here is the DNA: TGTGCCAGCAGTTACTCAGCCATCCCGCCTGGCGAGCAGTACTTC. This yields the protein CASSYSAIPPGEQYF.